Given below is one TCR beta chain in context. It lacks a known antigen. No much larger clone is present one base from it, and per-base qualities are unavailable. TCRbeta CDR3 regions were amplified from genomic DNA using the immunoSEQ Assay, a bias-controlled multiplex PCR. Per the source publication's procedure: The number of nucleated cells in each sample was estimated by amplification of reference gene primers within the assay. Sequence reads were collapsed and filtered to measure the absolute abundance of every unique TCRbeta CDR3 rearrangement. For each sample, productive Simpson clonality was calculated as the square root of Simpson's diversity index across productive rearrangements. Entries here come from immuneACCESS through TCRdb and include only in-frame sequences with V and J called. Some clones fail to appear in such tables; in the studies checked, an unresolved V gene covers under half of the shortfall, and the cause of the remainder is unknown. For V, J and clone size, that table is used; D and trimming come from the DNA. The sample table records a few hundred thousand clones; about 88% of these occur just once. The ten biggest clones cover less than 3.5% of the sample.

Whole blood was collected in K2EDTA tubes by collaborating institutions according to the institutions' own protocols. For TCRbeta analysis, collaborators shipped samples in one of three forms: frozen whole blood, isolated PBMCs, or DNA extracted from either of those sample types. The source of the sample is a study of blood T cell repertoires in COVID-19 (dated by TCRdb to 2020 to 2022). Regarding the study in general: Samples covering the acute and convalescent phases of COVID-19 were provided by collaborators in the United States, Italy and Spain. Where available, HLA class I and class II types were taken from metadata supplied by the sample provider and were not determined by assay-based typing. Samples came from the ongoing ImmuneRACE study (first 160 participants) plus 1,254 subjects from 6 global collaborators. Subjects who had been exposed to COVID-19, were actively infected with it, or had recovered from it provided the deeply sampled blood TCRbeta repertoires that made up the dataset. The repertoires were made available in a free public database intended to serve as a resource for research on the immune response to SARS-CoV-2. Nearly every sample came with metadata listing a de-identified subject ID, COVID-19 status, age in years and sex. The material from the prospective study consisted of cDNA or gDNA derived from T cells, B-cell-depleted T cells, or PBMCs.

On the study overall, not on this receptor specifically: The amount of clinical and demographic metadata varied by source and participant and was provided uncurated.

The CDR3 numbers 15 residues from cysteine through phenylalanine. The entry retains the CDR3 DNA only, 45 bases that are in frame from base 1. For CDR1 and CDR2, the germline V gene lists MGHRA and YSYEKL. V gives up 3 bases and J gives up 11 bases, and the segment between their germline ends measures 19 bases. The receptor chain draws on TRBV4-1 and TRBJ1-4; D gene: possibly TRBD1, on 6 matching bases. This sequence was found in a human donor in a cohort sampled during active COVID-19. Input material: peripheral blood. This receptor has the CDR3 CASSQGAAGVIKLFF. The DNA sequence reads TGCGCCAGCAGCCAGGGTGCGGCAGGGGTGATTAAACTGTTTTTT.